The next 18 T cell receptor beta chains were all read from a single sample in a study of regulatory T cells in long-lasting Graves disease. Arm-PCR of CDR3 regions and iRepertoire HTBI primers were the basis on which TCR beta libraries were built. TCRdb processed the multiplex PCR reads anew with MiXCR; each CDR3 protein has one entry. This sample carries about 660,000 distinct CDR3 sequences, around 30% of them seen once, and the ten largest clones take 40% to 50%. Time point: persistent/refractory GD, antithyroid drugs over 5 years with positive TRAb. Scientists built the TCR library using RNA that was extracted from PBMCs. This specimen was peripheral blood mononuclear cells (PBMCs), taken when the disease was refractory, from a patient treated with antithyroid drugs. The receptors originated from a female donor with Graves disease.

This chain connects TRBV20-1 to TRBJ1-1; D possibly corresponds to TRBD1 (5 bases). The CDR3 is made up of 12 amino acids. Germline assignment: CDR1 DFQATT and CDR2 SNEGSKA (reference sequence). The CDR3 region is CSVSKRGTEAFF. The CDR3 bases are TGCAGCGTTAGCAAACGGGGGACTGAAGCTTTCTTT.

The V gene is TRBV7-3, the J gene TRBJ2-1; 7 bases match TRBD2. The CDR3 totals 14 residues. The junction had 11 bases not matched to a gene; V was cut back by 4 bases and J by 11 bases. Germline assignment: CDR1 SGHTA and CDR2 FQGTGA. CDR3 amino acids: CASSSPPLTSKQFF. DNA for the CDR3: TGTGCCAGCAGCTCCCCTCCTTTGACTAGCAAGCAGTTCTTC. Full variable domain (remainder filled in from reference TRBV7-3 and TRBJ2-1): GAGVSQTPSNKVTEKGKYVELRCDPISGHTALYWYRQSLGQGPEFLIYFQGTGAADDSGLPNDRFFAVRPEGSVSTLKIQRTERGDSAVYLCASSSPPLTSKQFFGPGTRLTVL.

In its sample, this clonotype was seen many times. The chain joins TRBV7-2 to TRBJ1-1; D is ambiguous. The CDR3 has 13 amino acids. Trimming took off 5 bases at V and 10 bases at J, with 17 bases between the two ends. Looked up from germline, CDR1 is SGHTA and CDR2 is FQGNSA. CDR3 DNA sequence: TGTGCCAGCAGCCGCGAGAGCGGCGGGAGAGCTTTCTTT. Translated: CASSRESGGRAFF.

The rearrangement links TRBV6-5 to TRBJ2-7, with TRBD2 matching 9 bases. V lost 4 bases to trimming and J lost 2 bases; unmatched junction nucleotides: 9. The CDR3 is made up of 16 amino acids. Germline CDR1 MNHEY, CDR2 SVGAGI. CDR3 protein: CASSSASGILAYEQYF. The CDR3 region has the DNA TGTGCCAGCAGTTCGGCTAGCGGGATCCTCGCCTACGAGCAGTACTTC.

J is TRBJ1-3 and V is TRBV6-1; D remains unclear. This CDR3 spans 10 amino acids. Germline V CDR1 and CDR2: MNHNS, SASEGT. V was pared by 10 bases and J by 5 bases, with 6 bases between. The CDR3 DNA sequence: TGTGCCACCGAGAGAAACACCATATATTTT. It translates to CATERNTIYF.

This clonotype was observed at least ten times. The chain has TRBV2 and TRBJ1-4, with D perhaps matching TRBD1 (5 bases). CDR3 length: 13 amino acids. The germline CDR1 and CDR2 sequences are SNHLY and FYNNEI. V lost 6 bases and J lost 8, with 13 bases in between. CDR3: CASSREVEEKLFF. In nucleotides, the CDR3 is TGTGCCAGCAGCAGGGAAGTAGAGGAAAAACTGTTTTTT.

This clonotype was seen a handful of times. This chain connects TRBV20-1 to TRBJ2-2, with D hard to call. The V end was cut by 6 bases, the J end by 1 base, with 9 bases between. CDR1 is DFQATT, CDR2 SNEGSKA, per germline (reference sequence). The CDR3 covers 13 residues. In nucleotides, the CDR3 is TGCAGTGCGCGGATCAGGAACACCGGGGAGCTGTTTTTT. Amino acid sequence: CSARIRNTGELFF.

As to this clonotype: Its ends do not fully match the called genes, so a read error is possible. The chain is built from TRBV5-1 and TRBJ2-7, with 7 bases aligning to TRBD1. Germline CDR1 is SGHRS and CDR2 is YFSETQ. This CDR3 contains 16 residues. CDR3 protein: CASSYARDSTTYEQCF. The CDR3 DNA sequence: TGCGCCAGCAGCTACGCCCGGGACAGCACGACTTACGAGCAGTGCTTC.

CDR3 protein: CASSPRDSYNSPLHF. The CDR3 region has the DNA TGTGCCAGCAGCCCCCGGGACAGCTATAATTCACCCCTCCACTTT. The V gene is TRBV9, the J gene TRBJ1-6, with 7 bases matching TRBD1. The V gene end was trimmed by 4 bases and the J gene end by 3 bases; junction bases not matched to a gene: 4. The CDR3 covers 15 residues. The germline gives CDR1 SGDLS, CDR2 YYNGEE.

This sequence joins TRBV28 and TRBJ2-5; 10 bases agree with TRBD2. V shed 6 bases, J shed 4 bases, and the junction held 8 bases outside the gene matches. Germline CDR1 and CDR2: MDHEN and SYDVKM. This CDR3 comprises 15 residues. CDR3 in amino acids: CASRPTSGTVETQYF. Written as DNA, the CDR3 is TGTGCCAGCAGGCCCACTAGCGGGACGGTAGAGACCCAGTACTTC. The full variable domain, in which reference TRBV28 and TRBJ2-5 provide the parts outside the CDR3, is DVKVTQSSRYLVKRTGEKVFLECVQDMDHENMFWYRQDPGLGLRLIYFSYDVKMKEKGDIPEGYSVSREKKERFSLILESASTNQTSMYLCASRPTSGTVETQYFGPGTRLLVL.

The V gene is TRBV20-1, the J gene TRBJ1-1, with D possibly TRBD1 on 5 matching bases. Trimming cost V 3 bases and J 8 bases, with 16 bases left between them. The V gene's germline CDR1 is DFQATT and CDR2 SNEGSKA (reference sequence). CDR3 size: 13 residues. CDR3 sequence: CSASEGRLQEAFF. The CDR3 DNA sequence: TGCAGTGCTAGTGAGGGGCGTCTTCAGGAAGCTTTCTTT.

V and J are TRBV4-1 and TRBJ1-5, with D perhaps matching TRBD1 (5 bases). The CDR3 covers 15 residues. V was pared by 1 base and J by 6 bases, with 13 bases between. Germline-derived CDR1 and CDR2 are MGHRA and YSYEKL. The CDR3 spells CASSQGGGARQPQHF. The CDR3 DNA reads as TGCGCCAGCAGCCAAGGTGGCGGGGCGCGTCAGCCCCAGCATTTT.

This clonotype was observed a few times. The chain joins TRBV30 to TRBJ1-1; D might be TRBD1 (5 bases). CDR3 length: 13 amino acids. Trimming cost V 0 bases and J 1 base, with 6 bases left between them. Germline V lookup: CDR1 GTSNPN, CDR2 SVGIG (reference sequence). The CDR3 DNA follows: TGTGCCTGGAGTGTACAGGCGAACACTGAAGCTTTCTTT. Its translation is CAWSVQANTEAFF.

This chain links TRBV3-1 with TRBJ1-1; D uncertain. CDR1 is LGHDT, CDR2 YNNKEL, per germline (reference sequence). The CDR3 is 13 residues long. The V gene lost 4 bases and the J gene lost 8 bases, with 14 bases spanning the gap. Here the CDR3 DNA reads TGTGCCAGCAGCCGTCCGGGCCACTCCGAAGCTTTCTTT. It specifies CASSRPGHSEAFF. The full variable domain, in which reference TRBV3-1 and TRBJ1-1 provide the parts outside the CDR3, is DTAVSQTPKYLVTQMGNDKSIKCEQNLGHDTMYWYKQDSKKFLKIMFSYNNKELIINETVPNRFSPKSPDKAHLNLHINSLELGDSAVYFCASSRPGHSEAFFGQGTRLTVV.

In its sample, this clonotype was seen many times. The genes are TRBV7-9 and TRBJ1-1; D call uncertain. The CDR3 extends over 13 amino acids. Between the trimmed V and J ends, which lost 5 bases and 5 bases, there was a span of 12 bases. Germline V lookup: CDR1 SEHNR, CDR2 FQNEAQ (reference sequence). For the CDR3, the DNA is TGTGCCAGCAGCCAGCTGGGGTATACTGAAGCTTTCTTT. It encodes CASSQLGYTEAFF.

The chain is built from TRBV6-1 and TRBJ1-6; D perhaps matches TRBD1 (5 bases). V was cut by 6 bases and J by 10 bases, with 13 bases left in between. The CDR3 runs to 13 residues. Germline CDR1 is MNHNS and CDR2 is SASEGT. CDR3 bases: TGTGCCAGCAGCCGGGGGGGGGAATCACCCCTCCACTTT. It yields the protein CASSRGGESPLHF.

The chain has TRBV30 and TRBJ1-3; no clear D. V shed 6 bases and J shed 4 bases, with 4 bases lying between them. There are 10 residues in the CDR3. Germline V CDR1 and CDR2: GTSNPN, SVGIG (reference sequence). As DNA, the CDR3 is TGTGCCTGTCAGGGAAACACCATATATTTT. Protein product: CACQGNTIYF.

Of note for this clonotype: A single base is all that separates this from a far larger clone, so a read error is likely. The V and J genes are TRBV7-9 and TRBJ2-5; 9 bases agree with TRBD1. From germline, CDR1 is SEHNR and CDR2 FQNEAQ (reference sequence). CDR3 length: 14 residues. V gave up 5 bases and J gave up 3 bases; unmatched junction bases: 4. CDR3 in amino acids: CASSPGQGKETQYF. CDR3 nucleotide sequence: TGTGCCAGCAGCCCGGGACAGGGAAAAGAGACCCAGTACTTC.